These 27 T cell receptor beta chains came from one sample sequenced in a study of OX40 agonist ivuxolimab in advanced cancers. Produced via immunoSEQ multiplex PCR; TCRdb's table is partial and in-frame only. The table shows over 50,000 clones, with around nine tenths occurring only once. Sequences were derived from CD4+ or CD8+ T cells sorted from blood, sampled in a trial of the OX40 agonist ivuxolimab. The receptors shown here come from an adult with an advanced solid tumor such as melanoma, head and neck, liver or kidney cancer.

The rearrangement uses TRBV2 and TRBJ2-5, with D perhaps matching TRBD2 (5 bases). There are 12 residues in the CDR3. Trimming took off 8 bases at V and 7 bases at J, with 14 bases between the two ends. Germline V gene sequence: CDR1 SNHLY, CDR2 FYNNEI. The CDR3 sequence: CASGRASGTQYF. In nucleotides, the CDR3 is TGTGCCAGCGGGCGGGCTTCAGGGACCCAGTACTTC.

Turning to this clone: At one end, the junction sequence differs from germline, possibly due to a read error. J is TRBJ1-4 and V is TRBV10-3; possible D gene TRBD1, 6 bases. This CDR3 spans 12 amino acids. The germline CDR1 and CDR2 sequences are ENHRY and SYGVKD. The CDR3 DNA reads as TGTGGCGTTGTGGGGGCAGCAAGAAAAACTGTTTTT. Its translation is CGVVGAARKTVF.

The chain employs TRBV29-1 and TRBJ2-1; 7 positions match TRBD1. V gave up 1 base and J gave up 6 bases; unmatched junction bases: 9. Germline V gene lookup returns CDR1 SQVTM and CDR2 ANQGSEA. This CDR3 region has 15 residues. The CDR3, as DNA: TGCAGCGTTGAAGGGAGACAGGGCGTACGCAATGAGCAGTTCTTC. It codes for CSVEGRQGVRNEQFF.

This rearrangement joins TRBV18 to TRBJ1-1; D possibly corresponds to TRBD1 (6 bases). CDR3 length: 13 amino acids. The V end was cut by 4 bases, the J end by 1 base, with 7 bases between. CDR1 is KGHSH and CDR2 is LQKENI in the germline V gene. Here the CDR3 reads CASSLGQNTEAFF. The CDR3 region has the DNA TGTGCCAGCTCACTGGGACAGAACACTGAAGCTTTCTTT.

The chain uses TRBV7-9 and TRBJ2-7; D gene ambiguous. The CDR3 is made up of 14 amino acids. Trimming left V 3 bases short and J 5 bases short, with 14 bases between. The germline gives CDR1 SEHNR, CDR2 FQNEAQ (reference sequence). The CDR3 region has the DNA TGTGCCAGCAGCTTCACCAGCTTATTGGACGAGCAGTACTTC. It translates to CASSFTSLLDEQYF.

In its sample, this clone was seen a few times. A junction end diverges from the germline sequence, so it may reflect a read error. This chain uses TRBV28 with TRBJ2-7; 11 bases are shared with TRBD1. CDR3 length: 12 residues. The germline V gene has CDR1 MDHEN and CDR2 SYDVKM. CDR3 sequence reads: CASSLSSGQGDF. Here the CDR3 DNA reads TGTGCCAGCAGTTTGTCTTCGGGACAGGGGGATTTC.

The J gene is TRBJ2-3, the V gene TRBV29-1; TRBD2 matches at 7 bases. This CDR3 region has 14 residues. Germline V gene lookup returns CDR1 SQVTM and CDR2 ANQGSEA. The V gene end was trimmed by 3 bases and the J gene end by 2 bases; junction bases not matched to a gene: 5. The CDR3 DNA is TGCAGCGTTGATCGGGGAGGGAACACAGATACGCAGTATTTT. It encodes CSVDRGGNTDTQYF.

Only one count was recorded for this clone. The J gene is TRBJ1-4, the V gene TRBV11-2, with TRBD1 as a possible D gene (5 bases). Germline V lookup: CDR1 SGHAT, CDR2 FQNNGV. The V and J ends lost 2 bases and 0 bases respectively, with 10 bases between them. CDR3 length: 16 amino acids. The CDR3 DNA reads TGTGCCAGCAGCTTACGGGGGGGTACAACTAATGAAAAACTGTTTTTT. Encoded protein: CASSLRGGTTNEKLFF.

This sequence joins TRBV5-1 and TRBJ2-2; D gene uncertain. CDR1 and CDR2 (germline): SGHRS, YFSETQ. The CDR3 has 13 amino acids. V shed 7 bases and J shed 0 bases, with 7 bases lying between them. The CDR3: CASGTTNTGELFF. CDR3 nucleotide sequence: TGCGCCAGCGGTACCACGAACACCGGGGAGCTGTTTTTT.

The chain recombines TRBV6-5 with TRBJ2-5, with a weak D call TRBD1 (5 bases). This CDR3 has 11 residues. V was clipped by 6 bases and J by 3 bases, with 5 bases between them. Per the germline V gene, CDR1 is MNHEY and CDR2 is SVGAGI. The CDR3 DNA is TGTGCCAGCAGCAGGGAAGAGACCCAGTACTTC. Residues: CASSREETQYF.

J is TRBJ1-4 and V is TRBV7-2; TRBD1 aligns across 8 bases. Trimming at V came to 1 base and at J to 6 bases, leaving 7 bases not matched to a gene. Germline V lookup: CDR1 SGHTA, CDR2 FQGNSA. CDR3 length: 16 amino acids. The CDR3 spells CASSLGLQGGDEKLFF. CDR3 sequence (DNA): TGTGCCAGCAGCTTAGGGCTACAGGGGGGAGATGAAAAACTGTTTTTT. Full variable domain (missing parts from reference TRBV7-2 and TRBJ1-4): GAGVSQSPSNKVTEKGKDVELRCDPISGHTALYWYRQSLGQGLEFLIYFQGNSAPDKSGLPSDRFSAERTGGSVSTLTIQRTQQEDSAVYLCASSLGLQGGDEKLFFGSGTQLSVL.

The chain carries TRBV30 and TRBJ1-6, with 7 positions matching TRBD1. CDR1 is GTSNPN, CDR2 SVGIG, per germline (reference sequence). The V segment lost 4 bases and the J segment 7 bases; nucleotides outside the gene matches: 7. This CDR3 has 14 residues. The CDR3 nucleotides read TGTGCCTGGAAGCGGGGGACAGAAAATTCACCCCTCCACTTT. Protein: CAWKRGTENSPLHF.

This rearrangement joins TRBV5-1 to TRBJ2-7, with 11 bases fitting TRBD2. From germline, CDR1 is SGHRS and CDR2 YFSETQ. V lost 7 bases and J lost 1; bases outside the gene matches: 7. CDR3 size: 15 residues. CDR3 in amino acids: CASSWGLAASYEQYF. CDR3 in DNA: TGCGCCAGCTCCTGGGGACTAGCGGCTTCCTACGAGCAGTACTTC.

The chain has TRBV25-1 and TRBJ1-4; TRBD1 matches at 9 bases. Germline loops: CDR1 MGHDK, CDR2 SYGVNS. The length of the CDR3 is 13 residues. Germline trimming cut 8 bases from V and 6 bases from J; bases unmatched to any gene: 4. The CDR3 protein is CASAGQGYEKLFF. The DNA for the CDR3 is TGTGCCAGCGCGGGACAGGGATATGAAAAACTGTTTTTT.

The CDR3 bases are TGTGCCTACGACCAGGGGGTAACTGAAGCTTTCTTT. It yields the protein CAYDQGVTEAFF. J is TRBJ1-1 and V is TRBV30; 7 bases fit TRBD1. Looked up from germline, CDR1 is GTSNPN and CDR2 is SVGIG (reference sequence). V lost 7 bases and J lost 5; bases outside the gene matches: 7. The CDR3 is 12 amino acids.

The chain carries TRBV18 and TRBJ2-7; D ambiguous. Trimming took 2 bases from V and 2 from J, leaving 10 bases between them. The CDR3 is made up of 14 amino acids. CDR1 KGHSH and CDR2 LQKENI come from the germline V gene. The DNA of the CDR3 is TGTGCCAGCTCACCAGGCGTACTTACCTACGAGCAGTACTTC. This translates into CASSPGVLTYEQYF.

The chain joins TRBV7-9 to TRBJ1-1; the D is unclear. Trimming took 5 bases from V and 1 from J, leaving 5 bases between them. The CDR3 runs 12 residues. Germline loops: CDR1 SEHNR, CDR2 FQNEAQ (reference sequence). Here the CDR3 reads CASSPENTEAFF. Here the CDR3 DNA reads TGTGCCAGCAGCCCAGAGAACACTGAAGCTTTCTTT. Variable domain in full (rest from reference TRBV7-9 and TRBJ1-1): DTGVSQNPRHKITKRGQNVTFRCDPISEHNRLYWYRQTLGQGPEFLTYFQNEAQLEKSRLLSDRFSAERPKGSFSTLEIQRTEQGDSAMYLCASSPENTEAFFGQGTRLTVV.

The genes are TRBV6-5 and TRBJ2-5; D unclear. V was clipped by 3 bases and J by 4 bases, with 18 bases between them. The CDR3 contains 16 residues. CDR1 and CDR2 from the germline V gene are MNHEY and SVGAGI. CDR3 DNA: TGTGCCAGCAGTTATCAGCCGGGCCTAGGAGCAGAGACCCAGTACTTC. It is translated as CASSYQPGLGAETQYF.

The chain employs TRBV6-1 and TRBJ2-3; no firm D call. The V and J ends lost 6 bases and 0 bases respectively, with 4 bases between them. CDR1 is MNHNS and CDR2 is SASEGT in the germline V gene. The CDR3 runs 12 residues. The CDR3 spells CASSRSTDTQYF. Here the CDR3 DNA reads TGTGCCAGCAGCCGCAGCACAGATACGCAGTATTTT.

The chain has TRBV9 and TRBJ2-1; no clear D gene. Trimming left V 4 bases short and J 6 bases short, with 8 bases between. This CDR3 comprises 12 residues. The germline gives CDR1 SGDLS, CDR2 YYNGEE. The CDR3 region has the DNA TGTGCCAGCAGCCCCCGGAGCAATGAGCAGTTCTTC. Translating it yields CASSPRSNEQFF. The whole variable domain, filled in from reference TRBV9 and TRBJ2-1, reads DSGVTQTPKHLITATGQRVTLRCSPRSGDLSVYWYQQSLDQGLQFLIQYYNGEERAKGNILERFSAQQFPDLHSELNLSSLELGDSALYFCASSPRSNEQFFGPGTRLTVL.

This clone was found a few times. This chain uses TRBV11-1 with TRBJ2-1; possible D gene TRBD2, 6 bases. Germline V gene sequence: CDR1 SGHAT, CDR2 FQDESV (reference sequence). The CDR3 consists of 13 residues. Trimming shortened V by 10 bases and J by 4 bases, and 14 bases separated the two germline ends. The DNA of the CDR3 is TGTGCCACGGGGGAGACGCTTTACAATGAGCAGTTCTTC. As protein: CATGETLYNEQFF. Full variable domain (outside the CDR3, taken from reference TRBV11-1 and TRBJ2-1): EAEVAQSPRYKITEKSQAVAFWCDPISGHATLYWYRQILGQGPELLVQFQDESVVDDSQLPKDRFSAERLKGVDSTLKIQPAELGDSAMYLCATGETLYNEQFFGPGTRLTVL.

The chain recombines TRBV19 with TRBJ2-3, with TRBD1 as a possible D gene (6 bases). CDR3 length: 15 residues. Between the trimmed V and J ends, which lost 4 bases and 0 bases, there was a span of 11 bases. Germline CDR1 is LNHDA and CDR2 is SQIVND (reference sequence). In DNA, the CDR3 is TGTGCCAGTAGTAGCCAACAGGGTAGCACAGATACGCAGTATTTT. Translating it yields CASSSQQGSTDTQYF.

The rearrangement joins TRBV6-6 to TRBJ1-1; D ambiguous. The ends were cut back, 1 base at V and 11 bases at J, with 14 bases in the middle. Germline V lookup: CDR1 MNHNY, CDR2 SVGAGI (reference sequence). CDR3 length: 13 residues. The CDR3, as DNA: TGTGCCAGCAGTTACTTGGCGGAAAGGGAGGCTTTCTTT. Translating gives CASSYLAEREAFF.

Note on this clone: This sample includes further DNA sequences coding for the same CDR3. The rearrangement uses TRBV5-1 and TRBJ2-5; possibly TRBD1 for D (6 bases). Trimming shortened V by 2 bases and J by 2 bases, and 10 bases separated the two germline ends. This CDR3 region has 14 residues. From germline, CDR1 is SGHRS and CDR2 YFSETQ. The chain's CDR3 is CASSFGTRQETQYF. The CDR3 coding sequence is TGCGCCAGCAGCTTTGGGACAAGGCAAGAGACCCAGTACTTC. Full variable domain (outside the CDR3, taken from reference TRBV5-1 and TRBJ2-5): KAGVTQTPRYLIKTRGQQVTLSCSPISGHRSVSWYQQTPGQGLQFLFEYFSETQRNKGNFPGRFSGRQFSNSRSEMNVSTLELGDSALYLCASSFGTRQETQYFGPGTRLLVL.

This clone was observed once. The chain combines TRBV4-1 with TRBJ1-5; 7 nucleotides line up with TRBD1. After removal of 0 bases from V and 2 bases from J, the junction contained 4 bases not matched to a gene. Germline assignment: CDR1 MGHRA and CDR2 YSYEKL. The CDR3 contains 16 residues. The CDR3 sequence: CASSQEGTGGNQPQHF. The CDR3 nucleotides are TGCGCCAGCAGCCAAGAAGGCACAGGGGGCAATCAGCCCCAGCATTTT.

This rearrangement joins TRBV4-1 to TRBJ1-1, with D maybe TRBD1 (6 bases). V was shortened by 8 bases and J by 4 bases, with 20 bases between the two germline ends. Per germline, CDR1 MGHRA and CDR2 YSYEKL. The CDR3 runs to 15 residues. The CDR3 coding sequence is TGCGCCAGCGGAGGGGTCCTAGGGGGTGGCACTGAAGCTTTCTTT. This encodes CASGGVLGGGTEAFF.

V usage is TRBV7-9 and J usage is TRBJ2-2; 9 bases line up with TRBD1. CDR3 length: 15 amino acids. CDR1 and CDR2 (germline): SEHNR, FQNEAQ (reference sequence). Unmatched junction bases numbered 9, after V lost 7 bases and J lost 6 bases. In nucleotides, the CDR3 is TGTGCCAGCACGACACCGGGACAGGGATCCGGGGAGCTGTTTTTT. Its protein product is CASTTPGQGSGELFF.